The sequence of this TCR beta chain was determined in a study of a mutant IDH1 vaccine in newly diagnosed glioma. A remark on this clone: What it recognizes is unknown.

Produced via immunoSEQ multiplex PCR; TCRdb's table is partial and in-frame only. In the table there are tens of thousands of clones, approximately 81% of which are singletons. Time point in this sample: week 35, safety follow-up. Vaccinated patients received 300 ug of mutant IDH1 20-mer peptide per dose, with topical imiquimod. Tumors from donors were new WHO grade 3 or 4 IDH1-mutant astrocytomas with ATRX loss. Sequenced material: PBMCs, taken from a glioma patient whose treatment included an IDH1 peptide vaccine. The TCR was taken from a young man with glioma.

The chain's CDR3 is CASSDRKSSGANVLTF. The CDR3 region has the DNA TGTGCCAGCTCCGACAGAAAGAGCTCTGGGGCCAACGTCCTGACTTTC. The rearrangement joins TRBV18 to TRBJ2-6; D perhaps matches TRBD1 (5 bases). Per the germline V gene, CDR1 is KGHSH and CDR2 is LQKENI. The CDR3 consists of 16 residues. V shed 6 bases and J shed 0 bases, with 12 bases lying between them.